These T cell receptor beta chains were read from a single sample in a study of control samples from healthy donors and cancer patients. Some clones are missing from TCRdb's copy, which holds only in-frame ones; the method was immunoSEQ multiplex PCR. The sample holds some 130,000 clones; about 95% are singletons and the top ten take approximately 4%. The sample comprised blood. The origin of the receptors is a man aged 25 to 40 in good health. Each CDR3 is given with its conserved first and last residue. The order of the fields is D gene, clone size, V gene, J gene, CDR3 protein, CDR3 DNA. The D gene is left open where the match is weak. Clone size is shown for a subset of rows, as once, few, many or a class of expanded clone.

d_gene: -; abundance: -; v_gene: TRBV5-5; j_gene: TRBJ2-7; CDR3aa: CASSLGFSYEQYF; CDR3nt: TGTGCCAGCAGCTTAGGTTTCTCCTACGAGCAGTACTTC
d_gene: -; abundance: -; v_gene: TRBV5-4; j_gene: TRBJ2-3; CDR3aa: CASSLTRTHSDTQYF; CDR3nt: TGTGCCAGCAGCTTAACAAGAACCCATTCAGATACGCAGTATTTT
d_gene: TRBD1; abundance: -; v_gene: TRBV5-1; j_gene: TRBJ2-3; CDR3aa: CASSLDRGRGDTQYF; CDR3nt: TGCGCCAGCAGCTTAGACAGGGGGCGAGGGGATACGCAGTATTTT
d_gene: -; abundance: -; v_gene: TRBV28; j_gene: TRBJ2-1; CDR3aa: CASSLGSGIRGNEQFF; CDR3nt: TGTGCCAGCAGTTTGGGGTCGGGCATACGAGGCAATGAGCAGTTCTTC
d_gene: -; abundance: -; v_gene: TRBV7-8; j_gene: TRBJ2-1; CDR3aa: CASSPFGGNNEQFF; CDR3nt: TGTGCCAGCAGCCCTTTTGGGGGAAACAATGAGCAGTTCTTC
d_gene: TRBD1; abundance: -; v_gene: TRBV7-9; j_gene: TRBJ2-5; CDR3aa: CASSQRDSRRETQYF; CDR3nt: TGTGCCAGCAGCCAGAGGGACAGTCGGCGGGAGACCCAGTACTTC
d_gene: TRBD1; abundance: -; v_gene: TRBV29-1; j_gene: TRBJ2-1; CDR3aa: CSVLFTGDLYQGRYNEQFF; CDR3nt: TGCAGCGTACTCTTTACAGGGGACCTCTACCAAGGGCGCTACAATGAGCAGTTCTTC
d_gene: TRBD1; abundance: -; v_gene: TRBV6-5; j_gene: TRBJ1-5; CDR3aa: CASTERGLSRQPQHF; CDR3nt: TGTGCCAGCACCGAGAGGGGGCTCTCTAGGCAGCCCCAGCATTTT
d_gene: TRBD1; abundance: -; v_gene: TRBV3-1/TRBV3-2; j_gene: TRBJ2-5; CDR3aa: CASSQESGGRKTQYF; CDR3nt: TGTGCCAGCAGCCAAGAATCAGGGGGCAGGAAGACCCAGTACTTC
d_gene: -; abundance: -; v_gene: TRBV6-5; j_gene: TRBJ1-1; CDR3aa: CASSLNRHRDTEAFF; CDR3nt: TGTGCCAGCAGTTTGAACAGGCATCGGGACACTGAAGCTTTCTTT
d_gene: -; abundance: -; v_gene: TRBV19; j_gene: TRBJ1-5; CDR3aa: CASRIGQSNQPQHF; CDR3nt: TGTGCCAGTAGGATAGGACAGAGCAATCAGCCCCAGCATTTT
d_gene: -; abundance: -; v_gene: TRBV14; j_gene: TRBJ1-2; CDR3aa: CASSRDYLGQNYGYTF; CDR3nt: TGTGCCAGCAGCCGCGATTATTTGGGCCAGAACTATGGCTACACCTTC
d_gene: TRBD1; abundance: -; v_gene: TRBV5-8; j_gene: TRBJ2-2; CDR3aa: CASSWRTGVTGELFF; CDR3nt: TGTGCCAGCAGCTGGAGGACAGGGGTCACCGGGGAGCTGTTTTTT
d_gene: -; abundance: -; v_gene: TRBV2; j_gene: TRBJ1-1; CDR3aa: CASSGQSFGTEAFF; CDR3nt: TGTGCCAGCAGTGGCCAGTCCTTCGGCACTGAAGCTTTCTTT
d_gene: TRBD2; abundance: -; v_gene: TRBV2; j_gene: TRBJ2-1; CDR3aa: CASSGKRGAYNEQFF; CDR3nt: TGTGCCAGCAGTGGAAAGCGGGGGGCTTACAATGAGCAGTTCTTC
d_gene: -; abundance: -; v_gene: TRBV5-6; j_gene: TRBJ2-1; CDR3aa: CASSPQFGPYNEQFF; CDR3nt: TGTGCCAGCAGCCCCCAGTTCGGCCCTTACAATGAGCAGTTCTTC
d_gene: TRBD1; abundance: -; v_gene: TRBV7-9; j_gene: TRBJ2-7; CDR3aa: CASSPRQGEFYEQYF; CDR3nt: TGTGCCAGCAGCCCACGACAGGGTGAGTTCTACGAGCAGTACTTC
d_gene: -; abundance: -; v_gene: TRBV5-1; j_gene: TRBJ2-7; CDR3aa: CASSRTPRDSPYEQYF; CDR3nt: TGCGCCAGCAGCCGAACCCCCCGGGACTCTCCTTACGAGCAGTACTTC
d_gene: -; abundance: -; v_gene: TRBV28; j_gene: TRBJ1-6; CDR3aa: CASSRQSSYNSPLHF; CDR3nt: TGTGCCAGCAGTAGACAGAGCTCCTATAATTCACCCCTCCACTTT
d_gene: TRBD1; abundance: -; v_gene: TRBV29-1; j_gene: TRBJ1-2; CDR3aa: CSVTDRGAGGYTF; CDR3nt: TGCAGCGTTACCGACAGGGGAGCAGGGGGCTACACCTTC
d_gene: -; abundance: -; v_gene: TRBV9; j_gene: TRBJ2-5; CDR3aa: CASSVGVVVYQETQYF; CDR3nt: TGTGCCAGCAGCGTAGGGGTGGTAGTGTACCAAGAGACCCAGTACTTC
d_gene: TRBD1; abundance: -; v_gene: TRBV7-2; j_gene: TRBJ2-3; CDR3aa: CASSLTAGGNADTQYF; CDR3nt: TGTGCCAGCAGCCTAACAGCAGGGGGCAACGCAGATACGCAGTATTTT
d_gene: -; abundance: -; v_gene: TRBV4-2; j_gene: TRBJ1-6; CDR3aa: CASSHRETYGAPLHF; CDR3nt: TGTGCCAGCAGCCACCGGGAAACTTATGGAGCACCCCTCCACTTT
d_gene: -; abundance: once; v_gene: TRBV12-3/TRBV12-4; j_gene: TRBJ2-7; CDR3aa: CASSLGQSYEQYF; CDR3nt: TGTGCCAGCAGTTTAGGGCAGAGCTACGAGCAGTACTTC
d_gene: -; abundance: -; v_gene: TRBV24-1; j_gene: TRBJ2-1; CDR3aa: CATSDRKTYNEQFF; CDR3nt: TGTGCCACCTCGGACAGAAAGACCTACAATGAGCAGTTCTTC
d_gene: -; abundance: -; v_gene: TRBV12-3/TRBV12-4; j_gene: TRBJ2-7; CDR3aa: CASSLKETQYF; CDR3nt: TGTGCCAGCAGTCTCAAAGAAACCCAGTACTTC
d_gene: -; abundance: -; v_gene: TRBV6-2/TRBV6-3; j_gene: TRBJ1-1; CDR3aa: CASSYDENTEAFF; CDR3nt: TGTGCCAGCAGTTACGACGAGAACACTGAAGCTTTCTTT
d_gene: TRBD2; abundance: -; v_gene: TRBV3-1/TRBV3-2; j_gene: TRBJ2-3; CDR3aa: CASSPLGGDTQYF; CDR3nt: TGTGCCAGCAGCCCCCTGGGGGGGGATACGCAGTATTTT
d_gene: -; abundance: -; v_gene: TRBV29-1; j_gene: TRBJ2-2; CDR3aa: CSVEKTGNTGELFF; CDR3nt: TGCAGCGTCGAAAAGACAGGGAACACCGGGGAGCTGTTTTTT
d_gene: -; abundance: -; v_gene: TRBV29-1; j_gene: TRBJ1-5; CDR3aa: CSVQYSNQPQHF; CDR3nt: TGCAGCGTCCAGTATAGCAATCAGCCCCAGCATTTT
d_gene: -; abundance: -; v_gene: TRBV7-2; j_gene: TRBJ1-1; CDR3aa: CASSLQVNTEAFF; CDR3nt: TGTGCCAGCAGCTTACAGGTCAACACTGAAGCTTTCTTT
d_gene: -; abundance: -; v_gene: TRBV4-3; j_gene: TRBJ1-1; CDR3aa: CASSQDLVRPEAFF; CDR3nt: TGCGCCAGCAGCCAAGACCTTGTGCGGCCTGAAGCTTTCTTT
d_gene: TRBD1; abundance: -; v_gene: TRBV7-2; j_gene: TRBJ2-7; CDR3aa: CASSLKQGYEQYF; CDR3nt: TGTGCCAGCAGCTTAAAACAGGGGTACGAGCAGTACTTC
d_gene: TRBD2; abundance: -; v_gene: TRBV4-2; j_gene: TRBJ2-2; CDR3aa: CASSSGGYTGELFF; CDR3nt: TGTGCCAGCAGCAGCGGGGGGTACACCGGGGAGCTGTTTTTT
d_gene: -; abundance: -; v_gene: TRBV12-5; j_gene: TRBJ2-1; CDR3aa: CASGLGAAYNEQFF; CDR3nt: TGTGCTAGTGGTTTGGGGGCGGCGTACAATGAGCAGTTCTTC
d_gene: -; abundance: -; v_gene: TRBV6-5; j_gene: TRBJ1-5; CDR3aa: CASSKTVSSNQPQHF; CDR3nt: TGTGCCAGCAGCAAGACAGTCTCTAGCAATCAGCCCCAGCATTTT
d_gene: TRBD1; abundance: -; v_gene: TRBV5-1; j_gene: TRBJ1-4; CDR3aa: CASSAQGQGLNEKLFF; CDR3nt: TGCGCCAGCAGCGCACAAGGACAGGGACTGAATGAAAAACTGTTTTTT
d_gene: -; abundance: -; v_gene: TRBV28; j_gene: TRBJ1-6; CDR3aa: CASRSLQGYSPLHF; CDR3nt: TGTGCCAGCAGGTCCCTACAGGGATATTCACCCCTCCACTTT
d_gene: -; abundance: few; v_gene: TRBV2; j_gene: TRBJ2-2; CDR3aa: CASRVDSPGELFF; CDR3nt: TGTGCCAGCAGAGTTGACAGCCCCGGGGAGCTGTTTTTT
d_gene: TRBD1; abundance: -; v_gene: TRBV5-1; j_gene: TRBJ2-5; CDR3aa: CASSSGQGRETQYF; CDR3nt: TGCGCCAGCAGTTCAGGACAGGGGCGAGAGACCCAGTACTTC
d_gene: -; abundance: -; v_gene: TRBV11-2; j_gene: TRBJ2-2; CDR3aa: CASSRPLPGRRVGTGELFF; CDR3nt: TGTGCCAGCAGCCGTCCTCTACCCGGCCGCCGTGTTGGCACCGGGGAGCTGTTTTTT